The T cell receptor beta chain described here comes from a study of cytomegalovirus exposure and HLA in healthy donors. About this clone: The antigen remains unidentified.

Overall study results and limits: Rarity marked most TCR sequences, yet some public TCRs occurred in many donors.

This PCR relied on a set of 60 Vbeta primers and 13 Jbeta primers. Using immunoSEQ multiplex PCR, the repertoire was profiled, and TCRdb retains in-frame clones only, with some absent. The table records 200,000 or so clones, over 65% of them present only once. The V gene's germline CDR1 is MNHNY and CDR2 SVGAGI (reference sequence). The ends were cut back, 8 bases at V and 7 bases at J, with 12 bases in the middle. The CDR3 covers 11 residues. The sequencing input was PBMCs. The TCR was taken from a woman aged 50 to 60 in good health and CMV-seropositive. The chain is built from TRBV6-6 and TRBJ2-7; D is unresolved. CDR3 amino acids: CASRPNGEQYF. CDR3 nucleotides: TGTGCCAGCCGTCCAAACGGGGAGCAGTACTTC.